The T cell receptor (beta chain) under discussion was sequenced for a study of blood T cell repertoires in COVID-19. Study details: From T cells, B-cell-depleted T cells, or PBMCs came the material, which was cDNA or gDNA.

Profiled with immunoSEQ multiplex PCR; TCRdb holds only in-frame clones, not every one. This sample has 500,000 to 600,000 clones, with about 89% found just once. The germline gives CDR1 SGHRS, CDR2 YFSETQ. This CDR3 comprises 16 residues. The V and J ends lost 0 bases and 6 bases respectively, with 19 bases between them. The V call is TRBV5-1, the J call TRBJ2-7; D is perhaps TRBD2 (5 bases). This TCR was recovered from a woman aged 50 to 65 with COVID-19, enrolled during active disease. Material: peripheral blood. The CDR3 reads CASSLEGAARVGEQYF. CDR3 nucleotides: TGCGCCAGCAGCTTGGAGGGAGCGGCCCGCGTTGGCGAGCAGTACTTC.